This T cell receptor (beta chain) emerged from a study of regulatory T cells in long-lasting Graves disease. Overall study findings and caveats: Relative to new patients (966), persistent patients exhibited greater sharing of public clonotypes (about 3,000).

Regarding time point: newly diagnosed GD, antithyroid drugs for less than 3 months. From RNA extracted from PBMCs, the TCR library was made. Combining iRepertoire HTBI primers with Arm-PCR of CDR3 regions, the authors built TCR beta libraries. TCRdb ran MiXCR on the multiplex PCR reads and lists one entry per CDR3 protein. Of 550,000 or so distinct CDR3 sequences listed, more than 10% are singletons. This clonotype was seen more than once but under ten times. Antigen specificity is unknown. This sample was shared with a second study, whose subject was T cells in Graves' hyperthyroidism and ophthalmopathy.

Sequenced here: peripheral blood mononuclear cells (PBMCs), sampled at new diagnosis, from a patient treated with antithyroid drugs. This sequence was found in a woman aged 25 to 39 with Graves disease.

CDR3 bases: TGTGCCAGTAGGCAACAGCGATTGAGCTCCTACGAGCAGTACTTC. This encodes CASRQQRLSSYEQYF. The rearrangement joins TRBV28 to TRBJ2-7; D not certain. Germline loops: CDR1 MDHEN, CDR2 SYDVKM. The CDR3 sequence is 15 residues long. V shed 9 bases and J shed 0 bases, with 18 bases lying between them.